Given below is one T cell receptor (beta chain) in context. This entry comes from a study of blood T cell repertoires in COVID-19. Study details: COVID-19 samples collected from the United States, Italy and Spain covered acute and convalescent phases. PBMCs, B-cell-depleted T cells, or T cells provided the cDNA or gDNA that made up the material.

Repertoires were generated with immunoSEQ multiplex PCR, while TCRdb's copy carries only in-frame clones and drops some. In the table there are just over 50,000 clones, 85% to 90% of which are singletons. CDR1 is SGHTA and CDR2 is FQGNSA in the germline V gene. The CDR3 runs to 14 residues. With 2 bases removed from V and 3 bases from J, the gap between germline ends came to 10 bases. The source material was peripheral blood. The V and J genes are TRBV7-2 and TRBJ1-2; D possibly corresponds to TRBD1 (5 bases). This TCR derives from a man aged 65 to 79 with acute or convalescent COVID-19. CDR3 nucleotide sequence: TGTGCCAGCAGCTTATCCAGGGCTGACTATGGCTACACCTTC. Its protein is CASSLSRADYGYTF. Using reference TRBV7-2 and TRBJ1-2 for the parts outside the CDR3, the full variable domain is GAGVSQSPSNKVTEKGKDVELRCDPISGHTALYWYRQSLGQGLEFLIYFQGNSAPDKSGLPSDRFSAERTGGSVSTLTIQRTQQEDSAVYLCASSLSRADYGYTFGSGTRLTVV.